This T cell receptor beta chain was sequenced during a study of shared clonotypes between healthy human individuals. Study-wide context: The donor pool was made up of two women and a few men aged 18 to 49.

Investigators divided CD4+ cells into CD45RA+ naive and CD45RA-negative memory subsets. Notes on the study in general: The naive CD4 repertoires of a few donors were compared, and about 5% of clonotypes were shared.

Original data processing: Without quality scores, immunoSEQ junctional reads could not be filtered like full-length reads. TCRdb's copy holds only in-frame clones and misses some; the assay was immunoSEQ multiplex PCR. That table furnishes V, J and clone size, whereas the DNA furnished D and trimming. The sample lists some 1,400,000 clones; around 97% were seen once. This clone was seen a single time. The target antigen is unknown. This sequence was found in a man younger than 45 in good health. The sample comprised naive CD4+ T cells sorted from blood. The subset was: CD45RA+ positively selected.

The CDR3 reads CASSLPGTGAYEQYF. The CDR3 DNA reads as TGCGCCAGCAGCTTACCCGGGACAGGGGCCTACGAGCAGTACTTC. The chain has TRBV5-1 and TRBJ2-7; 10 nucleotides align to TRBD1. Germline CDR1 and CDR2: SGHRS and YFSETQ. The trim removed 2 bases at V and 2 bases at J, leaving 4 bases unmatched. This CDR3 spans 15 amino acids.